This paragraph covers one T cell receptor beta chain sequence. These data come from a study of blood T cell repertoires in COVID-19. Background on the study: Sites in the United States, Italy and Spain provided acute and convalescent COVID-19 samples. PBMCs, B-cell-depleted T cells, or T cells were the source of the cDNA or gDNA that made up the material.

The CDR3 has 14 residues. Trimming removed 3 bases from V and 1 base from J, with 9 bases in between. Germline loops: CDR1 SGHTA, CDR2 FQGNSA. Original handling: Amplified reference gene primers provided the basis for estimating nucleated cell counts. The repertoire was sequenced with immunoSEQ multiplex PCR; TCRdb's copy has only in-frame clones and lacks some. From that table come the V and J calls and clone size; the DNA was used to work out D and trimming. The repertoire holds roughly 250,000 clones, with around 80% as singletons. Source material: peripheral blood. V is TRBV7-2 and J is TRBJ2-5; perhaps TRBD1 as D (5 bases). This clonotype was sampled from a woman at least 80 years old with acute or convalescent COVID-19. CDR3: CASSFDSRQETQYF. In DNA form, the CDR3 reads TGTGCCAGCAGCTTCGACAGTCGCCAAGAGACCCAGTACTTC. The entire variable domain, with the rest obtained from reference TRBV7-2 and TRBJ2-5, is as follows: GAGVSQSPSNKVTEKGKDVELRCDPISGHTALYWYRQSLGQGLEFLIYFQGNSAPDKSGLPSDRFSAERTGGSVSTLTIQRTQQEDSAVYLCASSFDSRQETQYFGPGTRLLVL.